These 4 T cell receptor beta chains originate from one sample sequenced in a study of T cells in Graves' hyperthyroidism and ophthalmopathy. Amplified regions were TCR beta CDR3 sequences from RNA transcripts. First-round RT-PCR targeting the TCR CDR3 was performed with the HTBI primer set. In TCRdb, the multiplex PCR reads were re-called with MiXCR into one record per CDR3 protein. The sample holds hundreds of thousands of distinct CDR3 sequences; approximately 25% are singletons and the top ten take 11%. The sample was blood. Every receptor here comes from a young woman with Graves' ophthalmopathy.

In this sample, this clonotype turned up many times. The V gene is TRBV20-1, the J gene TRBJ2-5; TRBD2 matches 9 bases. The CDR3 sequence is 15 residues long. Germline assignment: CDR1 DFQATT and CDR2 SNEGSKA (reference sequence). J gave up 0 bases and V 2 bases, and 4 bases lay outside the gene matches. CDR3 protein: CSARLAGTYQETQYF. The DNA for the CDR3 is TGCAGTGCTAGACTAGCGGGGACCTACCAAGAGACCCAGTACTTC.

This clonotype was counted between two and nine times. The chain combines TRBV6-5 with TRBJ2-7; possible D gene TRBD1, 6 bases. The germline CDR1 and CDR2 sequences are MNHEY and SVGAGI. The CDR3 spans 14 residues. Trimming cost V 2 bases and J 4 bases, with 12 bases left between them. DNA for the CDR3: TGTGCCAGCAGTTACAGCTGGACAGTGTACGAGCAGTACTTC. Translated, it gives CASSYSWTVYEQYF.

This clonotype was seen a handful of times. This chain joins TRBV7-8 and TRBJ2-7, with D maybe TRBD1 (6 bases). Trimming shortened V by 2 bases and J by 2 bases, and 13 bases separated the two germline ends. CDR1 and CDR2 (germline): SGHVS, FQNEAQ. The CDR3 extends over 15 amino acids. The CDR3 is CASSLPPGVPYEQYF. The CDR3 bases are TGTGCCAGCAGCTTACCCCCAGGGGTCCCCTACGAGCAGTACTTC.

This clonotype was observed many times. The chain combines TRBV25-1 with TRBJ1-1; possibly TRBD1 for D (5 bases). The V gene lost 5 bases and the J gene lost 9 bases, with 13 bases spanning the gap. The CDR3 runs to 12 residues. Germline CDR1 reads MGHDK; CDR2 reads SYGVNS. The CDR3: CASSRVPGKAFF. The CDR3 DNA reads TGTGCCAGCAGTCGGGTTCCAGGGAAAGCTTTCTTT.